Listed here are 26 T cell receptor beta chains from one sample, sequenced in a study of T cells after yellow fever vaccination. TCRdb reprocessed the 5' RACE reads via MiXCR and lists one record per CDR3 protein. The sample consists of some 160,000 distinct CDR3 sequences, around 7% of them appearing once. This sample comprised CD4+ T cells sorted from PBMCs, obtained about 5 days after the first yellow fever vaccination. These receptor sequences come from a man aged 18 to 30 who received the YFV17D yellow fever vaccine.

On this clonotype itself: This may arise from a read error, as a much more abundant clone is one base away. The chain carries TRBV5-1 and TRBJ1-1; 9 bases agree with TRBD1. Per the germline V gene, CDR1 is SGHRS and CDR2 is YFSETQ. Unmatched junction bases numbered 5, after V lost 5 bases and J lost 0 bases. CDR3 length: 15 residues. The CDR3 nucleotides read TGCGCCAGCAGACATGGGACAGGGATGAACACTGAAGCTTTCTTT. It translates to CASRHGTGMNTEAFF.

The sample holds many counts of this clonotype. The CDR3 nucleotides read TGCAGTGCCGAACTAGCGGGGGGGCCCCAGTACTTC. Translating it yields CSAELAGGPQYF. This chain links TRBV20-1 with TRBJ2-5; 13 bases are shared with TRBD2. The V and J ends lost 6 bases and 9 bases, in that order; junction bases with no gene match: 4. The CDR3 is 12 residues long. Germline assignment: CDR1 DFQATT and CDR2 SNEGSKA (reference sequence).

This clonotype was recorded many times. The chain has TRBV12-5 and TRBJ2-1; 7 positions agree with TRBD1. Losses at the gene ends were 6 bases for V and 2 bases for J; bases not matched to a gene: 16. CDR1 and CDR2 from the germline V gene are LGHNT and FRNRAP. The CDR3 is 18 amino acids. CDR3 in DNA: TGTGCTAGTGGACCTAGGACAGGTATTAGTTTGCCCTACAATGAGCAGTTCTTC. Its protein is CASGPRTGISLPYNEQFF.

This clonotype was seen many times. The chain couples TRBV4-3 to TRBJ2-2; possible D gene TRBD2, 6 bases. The CDR3 is made up of 14 amino acids. CDR1 is LGHNA, CDR2 YSLEER, per germline. V shed 5 bases and J shed 3 bases, with 10 bases lying between them. The CDR3: CASSSGTYTGELFF. The CDR3 nucleotides read TGCGCCAGCAGCTCCGGGACTTACACCGGGGAGCTGTTTTTT.

The chain combines TRBV4-2 with TRBJ2-1; 12 nucleotides agree with TRBD2. Looked up from germline, CDR1 is LGHNA and CDR2 is YNFKEQ. Trimming removed 4 bases from V and 8 bases from J; junction bases left unmatched: 3. The CDR3 consists of 14 residues. The DNA for the CDR3 is TGTGCCAGCAGCCCTAGCGGGGGGGCGTATGAGCAGTTCTTC. This encodes CASSPSGGAYEQFF.

This clonotype appeared a few times. The chain uses TRBV5-5 and TRBJ1-2; TRBD1 might be the D (6 bases). CDR3 length: 17 amino acids. V dropped 1 base and J dropped 4 bases, with 20 bases sitting between them. Germline values: CDR1 SGHKS, CDR2 YYEKEE (reference sequence). The CDR3 DNA is TGTGCCAGCAGCTTGATGGAGACAGGTGCCTTCGGCTATGGCTACACCTTC. Translated: CASSLMETGAFGYGYTF. Full variable domain (rest looked up from reference TRBV5-5 and TRBJ1-2): DAGVTQSPTHLIKTRGQQVTLRCSPISGHKSVSWYQQVLGQGPQFIFQYYEKEERGRGNFPDRFSARQFPNYSSELNVNALLLGDSALYLCASSLMETGAFGYGYTFGSGTRLTVV.

The DNA of the CDR3 is TGTGCCAGCAGTTACACACAGGGTGTTGAAGCTTTCTTT. It translates to CASSYTQGVEAFF. J is TRBJ1-1 and V is TRBV6-5; D may be TRBD1 (6 bases). V gave up 2 bases and J gave up 7 bases, with 11 bases separating them. Germline V gene sequence: CDR1 MNHEY, CDR2 SVGAGI. CDR3 length: 13 residues.

The chain links TRBV9 to TRBJ2-7; 7 positions agree with TRBD2. There are 15 residues in the CDR3. Trimming cost V 0 bases and J 3 bases; bases outside gene matches: 6. CDR1 SGDLS and CDR2 YYNGEE come from the germline V gene. CDR3 protein: CASSVDPSGDYEQYF. DNA for the CDR3: TGTGCCAGCAGCGTAGACCCTAGCGGAGACTACGAGCAGTACTTC.

This clonotype was detected only a few times. The V call is TRBV4-1, the J call TRBJ1-3; D perhaps matches TRBD1 (5 bases). Germline V gene lookup returns CDR1 MGHRA and CDR2 YSYEKL. There are 17 residues in the CDR3. The V end was cut by 1 base, the J end by 0 bases, with 13 bases between. CDR3: CASSQGLARDSGNTIYF. The CDR3 nucleotides read TGCGCCAGCAGCCAAGGGTTGGCCAGGGACTCTGGAAACACCATATATTTT.

Remarks on this clonotype: The CDR3 does not end in the conserved phenylalanine or tryptophan, so this is likely a read error. The chain recombines TRBV9 with TRBJ2-3; D is ambiguous. The V and J ends lost 2 bases and 2 bases respectively, with 9 bases between them. CDR3 length: 14 amino acids. Germline V lookup: CDR1 SGDLS, CDR2 YYNGEE. CDR3 protein: CASSVDGTTDTQYS. CDR3 DNA: TGTGCCAGCAGCGTGGATGGCACCACAGATACGCAGTATTCT.

This chain joins TRBV20-1 and TRBJ2-5; 8 bases fit TRBD2. CDR3 length: 15 amino acids. V dropped 5 bases and J dropped 5; count of bases not matched to a gene: 13. Germline V CDR1 and CDR2: DFQATT, SNEGSKA (reference sequence). The CDR3 sequence is CSAGPRGGPHETQYF. The CDR3 DNA is TGCAGTGCTGGGCCTCGCGGGGGGCCCCATGAGACCCAGTACTTC.

As for this clonotype: With a much larger clone just one base away, this may be a read error. The chain joins TRBV29-1 to TRBJ2-7; TRBD1 agrees at 10 bases. CDR1 is SQVTM and CDR2 is ANQGSEA in the germline V gene. The CDR3 covers 13 residues. DNA for the CDR3: TGCAGCGCGTCGGGACAGGGGTCCTACGGGCAGTACTTC. Its translation: CSASGQGSYGQYF.

This clonotype has just a few counts. This chain connects TRBV7-2 to TRBJ1-4, with D unclear. This CDR3 spans 16 amino acids. Trimming cost V 3 bases and J 1 base, with 12 bases left between them. The germline CDR1 and CDR2 sequences are SGHTA and FQGNSA. In DNA, the CDR3 is TGTGCCAGCAGCTTTATCCTTGGAGGAACTAATGAAAAACTGTTTTTT. As protein: CASSFILGGTNEKLFF.

This clonotype has ten or more counts. This chain joins TRBV20-1 and TRBJ1-2; D gene unclear. V lost 6 bases and J 1 base, leaving 15 bases between the germline ends. Germline CDR1 reads DFQATT; CDR2 reads SNEGSKA (reference sequence). The CDR3 spans 14 residues. The CDR3 loop reads CSAIGQLRNYGYTF. The CDR3 region has the DNA TGCAGTGCCATCGGGCAACTCCGTAACTATGGCTACACCTTC.

This chain connects TRBV7-2 to TRBJ2-3, with D uncertain. V lost 4 bases and J 6 bases, leaving 8 bases between the germline ends. Germline CDR1 SGHTA, CDR2 FQGNSA. The CDR3 has 12 amino acids. The CDR3 nucleotides are TGTGCCAGCAGCTCCCCCGGGGATACGCAGTATTTT. It yields the protein CASSSPGDTQYF.

This clonotype occurred a few times. The J gene is TRBJ2-3, the V gene TRBV28, with TRBD1 as a possible D gene (5 bases). This CDR3 has 15 amino acids. Germline V lookup: CDR1 MDHEN, CDR2 SYDVKM. Trimming pared 5 bases from V and 5 bases from J, leaving 17 bases between. The CDR3 sequence is CASSTPGMGRDTQYF. CDR3 nucleotides: TGTGCCAGCAGTACTCCAGGGATGGGGCGAGATACGCAGTATTTT.

This clonotype was counted at least ten times. CDR3 sequence (DNA): TGTGCCAGCAGCTCCCAGACAGGGGGATTGGGTAACCAAGAGACCCAGTACTTC. Translating it yields CASSSQTGGLGNQETQYF. The rearrangement joins TRBV5-4 to TRBJ2-5, with TRBD1 matching over 9 bases. Germline V gene lookup returns CDR1 SGHNT and CDR2 YYREEE (reference sequence). The CDR3 contains 18 residues. V shed 3 bases and J 0 bases; nucleotides not matched to a gene: 12.

This clonotype was picked up a small number of times. This sequence joins TRBV20-1 and TRBJ1-2; 8 bases line up with TRBD1. Germline CDR1 DFQATT, CDR2 SNEGSKA (reference sequence). Trimming at V came to 0 bases and at J to 9 bases, leaving 6 bases not matched to a gene. The CDR3 sequence is 13 residues long. The CDR3 DNA sequence: TGCAGTGCTAGAGACCCAGGGGGCGAGTGCTACACCTTC. It specifies CSARDPGGECYTF.

Ten or more counts support this clonotype. The chain employs TRBV5-1 and TRBJ2-2; D is possibly TRBD1 (8 bases). Germline values: CDR1 SGHRS, CDR2 YFSETQ. This CDR3 comprises 16 residues. Deletions cut 4 bases from V and 6 bases from J, with 19 bases between. As DNA, the CDR3 is TGCGCCAGCAGCCCCCCCAACAGGGGGGGTTCCGGGGAGCTGTTTTTT. Translated, it gives CASSPPNRGGSGELFF. Variable domain in full (rest from reference TRBV5-1 and TRBJ2-2): KAGVTQTPRYLIKTRGQQVTLSCSPISGHRSVSWYQQTPGQGLQFLFEYFSETQRNKGNFPGRFSGRQFSNSRSEMNVSTLELGDSALYLCASSPPNRGGSGELFFGEGSRLTVL.

At least ten counts were recorded for this clonotype. The genes are TRBV29-1 and TRBJ2-5; tentatively, D is TRBD2 (5 bases). Germline V CDR1 and CDR2: SQVTM, ANQGSEA. The CDR3 length is 10 residues. V lost 7 bases and J 3 bases, leaving 6 bases between the germline ends. The CDR3 sequence: CSAGEETQYF. The CDR3 DNA is TGCAGCGCCGGGGAAGAGACCCAGTACTTC.

V usage is TRBV5-1 and J usage is TRBJ2-7, with D uncertain. Germline assignment: CDR1 SGHRS and CDR2 YFSETQ. The CDR3 loop spans 14 amino acids. Trimming took 4 bases from V and 6 from J, leaving 17 bases between them. CDR3 region: CASSVDPGWGEQYV. In DNA, the CDR3 is TGCGCCAGCAGCGTTGACCCTGGTTGGGGCGAGCAGTACGTC.

There are many counts of this clonotype. The chain joins TRBV7-2 to TRBJ2-3, with TRBD1 as a possible D gene (5 bases). The CDR3 has 14 amino acids. Looked up from germline, CDR1 is SGHTA and CDR2 is FQGNSA. Trimming removed 5 bases from V and 6 bases from J, with 15 bases in between. CDR3 DNA sequence: TGTGCCAGCAGCGGGGCTAGGACCGTTGATACGCAGTATTTT. This codes for CASSGARTVDTQYF. Full variable domain (remainder filled in from reference TRBV7-2 and TRBJ2-3): GAGVSQSPSNKVTEKGKDVELRCDPISGHTALYWYRQSLGQGLEFLIYFQGNSAPDKSGLPSDRFSAERTGGSVSTLTIQRTQQEDSAVYLCASSGARTVDTQYFGPGTRLTVL.

The V and J genes are TRBV5-5 and TRBJ2-7, with 15 bases fitting TRBD2. The CDR3 runs to 17 residues. CDR1 and CDR2 from the germline V gene are SGHKS and YYEKEE (reference sequence). The trim removed 1 base at V and 5 bases at J, leaving 7 bases unmatched. CDR3 nucleotides: TGTGCCAGCAGCTTGTGGACTAGCGGGGGGGCTGGGGACGAGCAGTACGTC. Encoded protein: CASSLWTSGGAGDEQYV.

This clonotype was seen ten or more times. The chain has TRBV4-3 and TRBJ1-4, with TRBD1 matching over 7 bases. CDR1 and CDR2 from the germline V gene are LGHNA and YSLEER. V was clipped by 1 base and J by 4 bases; unmatched bases: 0. The CDR3 spans 14 residues. CDR3: CASSQGQGNEKLFF. CDR3 DNA: TGCGCCAGCAGCCAAGGACAGGGTAATGAAAAACTGTTTTTT.

This clonotype has at least ten counts. The V call is TRBV28, the J call TRBJ1-2; D possibly corresponds to TRBD1 (5 bases). The CDR3 contains 14 residues. Deletions cut 4 bases from V and 13 bases from J, with 22 bases between. CDR1 MDHEN and CDR2 SYDVKM come from the germline V gene. CDR3 DNA sequence: TGTGCCAGCAGTTCCCCGGGGACGATACGGGGGGGCACCTTC. Translated: CASSSPGTIRGGTF.

Ten or more counts support this clonotype. The chain joins TRBV12-3 or TRBV12-4 to TRBJ2-1, with D possibly being TRBD1 (5 bases). Trimming took 2 bases from V and 7 from J, leaving 12 bases between them. The CDR3 totals 14 residues. The chain's CDR3 is CASSLPQGANEQFF. The CDR3 coding sequence is TGTGCCAGCAGTTTACCCCAGGGTGCGAATGAGCAGTTCTTC.